The clone carrying this T cell receptor (beta chain) was counted a few times. Individual cDNA molecules received unique molecular identifiers during library preparation. TCRdb independently ran MiXCR on the 5' RACE reads; one entry per CDR3 protein. The sample contains about 70,000 distinct CDR3 sequences, 13% to 15% of which appear only once. This sample is part of a study of early T cells in non-severe SARS-CoV-2 infection. The germline V gene has CDR1 SGHAT and CDR2 FQDESV (reference sequence). The CDR3 runs to 15 residues. Trimming cost V 1 base and J 6 bases, with 13 bases left between them. This receptor was obtained from an adult who was a healthcare worker with PCR-confirmed SARS-CoV-2 infection or an uninfected control (not recorded which). The rearrangement links TRBV11-1 to TRBJ2-4; D gene ambiguous. Sample: whole blood, taken at baseline. In DNA, the CDR3 is TGTGCCAGCAGCTTAGGAGGAACCCTGGGAAACATTCAGTACTTC. Protein product: CASSLGGTLGNIQYF.